Following are 31 T cell receptor beta chains from one sample sequenced in a study of cytomegalovirus exposure and HLA in healthy donors. Clones were read by immunoSEQ multiplex PCR, and TCRdb kept only the in-frame ones, dropping some. The sample has around 220,000 clones, roughly 83% seen once. Source material: PBMCs. These TCRs come from a young woman in good health and CMV-seropositive.

About this clone: The junction shows a germline mismatch at one end, possibly a read error. The CDR3 reads CAWRMNGDHLF. The CDR3 DNA sequence: TGTGCCTGGAGGATGAATGGAGACCACCTTTTT. The J gene is TRBJ1-1, the V gene TRBV30; D remains unclear. CDR3 length equals 11 residues. Germline CDR1 reads GTSNPN; CDR2 reads SVGIG (reference sequence). Drawing the rest from reference TRBV30 and TRBJ1-1, the complete variable domain is SQTIHQWPATLVQPVGSPLSLECTVEGTSNPNLYWYRQAAGRGLQLLFYSVGIGQISSEVPQNLSASRPQDRQFILSSKKLLLSDSGFYLCAWRMNGDHLFGQGTRLTVV.

The V gene is TRBV6-6, the J gene TRBJ1-1, with D possibly matching TRBD1 (6 bases). The CDR3 has 14 amino acids. Germline CDR1 is MNHNY and CDR2 is SVGAGI (reference sequence). V was trimmed by 8 bases and J by 2 bases, leaving 15 bases between them. The CDR3 is CASCLSQGNTEAFF. The CDR3, as DNA: TGTGCCAGCTGCCTTTCACAGGGAAACACTGAAGCTTTCTTT.

The DNA of the CDR3 is TGTGCCACCAGCACGGGACTCGGGGTCACGGGCGAGCAGTACTTC. This gives the protein CATSTGLGVTGEQYF. The chain uses TRBV15 and TRBJ2-7, with D maybe TRBD2 (6 bases). The V gene's germline CDR1 is LNHNV and CDR2 YYDKDF (reference sequence). V lost 4 bases and J lost 6, with 19 bases in between. The CDR3 length is 15 residues.

This chain joins TRBV30 and TRBJ1-2; weak D call: TRBD1 (6 bases). The CDR3 extends over 13 amino acids. Trimming took 7 bases from V and 2 from J, leaving 14 bases between them. Germline lookup yields CDR1 GTSNPN and CDR2 SVGIG (reference sequence). CDR3 in amino acids: CASRLGQNYGYTF. CDR3 bases: TGTGCCTCGCGCCTTGGACAGAACTATGGCTACACCTTC.

V usage is TRBV5-1 and J usage is TRBJ2-4; possibly TRBD1 or TRBD2 for D (5 bases each). The CDR3 contains 16 residues. Per the germline V gene, CDR1 is SGHRS and CDR2 is YFSETQ. The V gene lost 4 bases and the J gene lost 0 bases, with 14 bases spanning the gap. The DNA of the CDR3 is TGCGCCAGCAGCCTGGGGGAGTCTGTAGCCAAAAACATTCAGTACTTC. It codes for CASSLGESVAKNIQYF.

The CDR3 sequence: CASGTAGGLDTQYF. The CDR3 DNA is TGCGCCAGCGGAACCGCAGGGGGCCTAGATACGCAGTATTTT. The chain employs TRBV4-1 and TRBJ2-3; 8 bases are a match to TRBD1. Germline V gene sequence: CDR1 MGHRA, CDR2 YSYEKL. V was clipped by 8 bases and J by 5 bases; unmatched bases: 9. There are 14 residues in the CDR3.

V gene TRBV10-3 combines with J gene TRBJ2-3; TRBD2 might be the D (6 bases). In germline, CDR1 is ENHRY, CDR2 SYGVKD. The CDR3 consists of 16 residues. Trimming left V 3 bases short and J 7 bases short, with 20 bases between. Here the CDR3 reads CAISDRLGGEMHTQYF. DNA for the CDR3: TGTGCCATCAGTGACCGTCTGGGGGGAGAGATGCATACGCAGTATTTT.

This clone has just a few counts. The DNA of the CDR3 is TGTGCCAGCAGTGAATTGGCAGGGAACTATGGCTACACCTTC. Its protein product is CASSELAGNYGYTF. The chain combines TRBV6-1 with TRBJ1-2, with D perhaps TRBD1 (5 bases). Trimming pared 2 bases from V and 2 bases from J, leaving 9 bases between. The V gene's germline CDR1 is MNHNS and CDR2 SASEGT. The CDR3 sequence is 14 residues long.

This clone has ten or more counts. The identical CDR3 is also encoded by other nucleotide sequences in the sample. The rearrangement joins TRBV29-1 to TRBJ1-1; D unclear. V lost 5 bases and J 1 base, leaving 8 bases between the germline ends. The CDR3 covers 12 residues. CDR1 is SQVTM and CDR2 is ANQGSEA in the germline V gene. The CDR3 loop is CSVRVQNTEAFF. CDR3 in DNA: TGCAGCGTTCGAGTCCAGAACACTGAAGCTTTCTTT.

The CDR3 DNA follows: TGTGCCAGCAGTGAGGCCGGAGGGGAGCGAGGCTACACCTTC. It translates to CASSEAGGERGYTF. The genes are TRBV27 and TRBJ1-2, with D possibly TRBD1 on 5 matching bases. Germline V gene data show CDR1 as MNHEY and CDR2 as SMNVEV (reference sequence). The CDR3 runs 14 residues. The ends were cut back, 5 bases at V and 8 bases at J, with 18 bases in the middle.

Worth noting for this clone: Other DNA sequences from this sample encode an identical CDR3 as well. The CDR3 reads CASSPSGDYGYTF. The CDR3 DNA follows: TGTGCCAGCTCACCGTCAGGGGACTATGGCTACACCTTC. The rearrangement links TRBV18 to TRBJ1-2, with D perhaps TRBD1 (6 bases). CDR1 and CDR2 (germline): KGHSH, LQKENI. The CDR3 has 13 residues. Trimming left V 3 bases short and J 3 bases short, with 8 bases between.

This chain joins TRBV11-3 and TRBJ2-7; D remains ambiguous. CDR3 size: 12 residues. Germline values: CDR1 SGHNT, CDR2 YENEEA. V was pared by 5 bases and J by 3 bases, with 8 bases between. The CDR3 protein is CASSRFRYEQYF. In DNA form, the CDR3 reads TGTGCCAGCAGCCGGTTCCGCTACGAGCAGTACTTC.

CDR3 DNA: TGTGCCAGCAGCCGGATAGCGGGAGGGCCCTACGAGCAGTACTTC. Protein: CASSRIAGGPYEQYF. The chain links TRBV7-8 to TRBJ2-7; 11 nucleotides agree with TRBD2. The V segment lost 5 bases and the J segment 2 bases; nucleotides outside the gene matches: 5. The germline CDR1 and CDR2 sequences are SGHVS and FQNEAQ. This CDR3 is built from 15 residues.

This clone was seen just once. CDR3 sequence reads: CASSIPGFPDTQYF. In DNA, the CDR3 is TGTGCCAGTAGTATCCCAGGGTTCCCAGATACGCAGTATTTT. The rearrangement joins TRBV19 to TRBJ2-3; tentative D call: TRBD1 (5 bases). V shed 3 bases and J shed 4 bases, with 11 bases lying between them. The length of the CDR3 is 14 residues. Germline V gene lookup returns CDR1 LNHDA and CDR2 SQIVND (reference sequence).

In DNA, the CDR3 is TGTGCCAAATCGGGTCTAGCGGGAGGCGGTGAGCAGTTCTTC. It specifies CAKSGLAGGGEQFF. This chain links TRBV2 with TRBJ2-1; 11 bases line up with TRBD2. Per the germline V gene, CDR1 is SNHLY and CDR2 is FYNNEI. Unmatched junction bases numbered 11, after V lost 10 bases and J lost 9 bases. The CDR3 loop spans 14 amino acids.

The count of this clone is one. The genes are TRBV6-5 and TRBJ2-1, with 12 bases that match TRBD2. The CDR3 is 14 residues long. J lost 10 bases, V lost 6 bases, and 7 bases had no gene match. Looked up from germline, CDR1 is MNHEY and CDR2 is SVGAGI. CDR3 amino acids: CASSNGLAGGEQFF. The CDR3 DNA sequence: TGTGCCAGCAGCAACGGGCTAGCGGGAGGGGAGCAGTTCTTC.

This chain uses TRBV6-5 with TRBJ2-3; maybe TRBD2 (5 bases). The germline CDR1 and CDR2 sequences are MNHEY and SVGAGI. The CDR3 runs to 15 residues. With 0 bases removed from V and 1 base from J, the gap between germline ends came to 8 bases. The CDR3 DNA follows: TGTGCCAGCAGTTACTCGAGGGCAGGCACAGATACGCAGTATTTT. It codes for CASSYSRAGTDTQYF.

The V gene is TRBV2, the J gene TRBJ1-1, with D perhaps TRBD1 (6 bases). The CDR3 extends over 13 amino acids. V shed 8 bases and J shed 6 bases, with 16 bases lying between them. Germline V gene data show CDR1 as SNHLY and CDR2 as FYNNEI. The CDR3 reads CASDKGGIAEAFF. In DNA, the CDR3 is TGTGCCAGCGATAAGGGGGGGATCGCTGAAGCTTTCTTT.

This chain links TRBV18 with TRBJ1-5; TRBD1 is a possible D gene (6 bases). This CDR3 spans 14 amino acids. Trimming removed 3 bases from V and 6 bases from J, with 12 bases in between. CDR1 and CDR2 from the germline V gene are KGHSH and LQKENI. For the CDR3, the DNA is TGTGCCAGCTCACCTGGGGCAGGGGTTCAGCCCCAGCATTTT. It is translated as CASSPGAGVQPQHF.

This clone has a handful of counts. Other DNA sequences within the sample encode an identical CDR3. V and J are TRBV30 and TRBJ2-6, with D possibly TRBD2 on 5 matching bases. Germline lookup yields CDR1 GTSNPN and CDR2 SVGIG (reference sequence). Trimming stripped 0 bases from V and 2 bases from J, with 5 bases between. CDR3 length: 14 residues. CDR3 bases: TGTGCCTGGAGTGTCGGGGCTGGGGCCAACGTCCTGACTTTC. Encoded protein: CAWSVGAGANVLTF.

The chain employs TRBV7-2 and TRBJ2-3; 8 bases align to TRBD2. This CDR3 region has 14 residues. From germline, CDR1 is SGHTA and CDR2 FQGNSA. Germline trimming cut 4 bases from V and 2 bases from J; bases unmatched to any gene: 2. CDR3 loop: CASSSGLATDTQYF. CDR3 nucleotide sequence: TGTGCCAGCAGCTCCGGACTAGCCACAGATACGCAGTATTTT.

The chain employs TRBV7-8 and TRBJ2-2; 11 bases map to TRBD1. With V trimmed by 5 bases and J by 5 bases, 7 bases remained unmatched. This CDR3 comprises 16 residues. Per germline, CDR1 SGHVS and CDR2 FQNEAQ. The DNA of the CDR3 is TGTGCCAGCAGCCCATGGGGACAGGGGGGGACCGGGGAGCTGTTTTTT. This encodes CASSPWGQGGTGELFF.

This clone was observed a single time. The rearrangement joins TRBV5-4 to TRBJ1-1; D unclear. Looked up from germline, CDR1 is SGHNT and CDR2 is YYREEE (reference sequence). There are 13 residues in the CDR3. The germline V and J ends were trimmed by 3 bases and 0 bases, with 6 bases remaining between them. The CDR3 is CASSSLMNTEAFF. The CDR3 DNA reads TGTGCCAGCAGCTCTCTTATGAACACTGAAGCTTTCTTT.

The CDR3 loop reads CARSSDRDTSYGYTF. Here the CDR3 DNA reads TGTGCCAGAAGCTCGGACAGGGATACTTCCTATGGCTACACCTTC. The rearrangement links TRBV5-3 to TRBJ1-2; 8 nucleotides line up with TRBD1. TRBV5-3 is an ORF for which the function is uncertain. The CDR3 totals 15 residues. V was clipped by 3 bases and J by 4 bases; unmatched bases: 8.

In its sample, this clone was seen a few times. J is TRBJ1-5 and V is TRBV5-8; the D gene is possibly TRBD1 (6 bases). This CDR3 is 14 amino acids long. Trimming removed 1 base at V and 7 bases at J, with 12 bases between. Germline V lookup: CDR1 SGHTS, CDR2 YDEGEE. CDR3 coding DNA: TGTGCCAGCAGCTTGTTACAGGGTAAACAGCCCCAGCATTTT. Translation gives CASSLLQGKQPQHF.

This clone was counted a few times. The V and J genes are TRBV4-1 and TRBJ1-3; D not resolved. The CDR3 loop spans 14 amino acids. The ends were cut back, 4 bases at V and 1 base at J, with 8 bases in the middle. Germline V lookup: CDR1 MGHRA, CDR2 YSYEKL. The CDR3 DNA follows: TGCGCCAGCAGCCCAGCGGGGTCTGGAAACACCATATATTTT. It yields the protein CASSPAGSGNTIYF.

As DNA, the CDR3 is TGCGCCAGCAGCTTGGCTGTGTCGACTAGCCAATCCTACGAGCAGTACTTC. It translates to CASSLAVSTSQSYEQYF. The chain links TRBV5-1 to TRBJ2-7, with TRBD2 identical over 7 bases. V dropped 0 bases and J dropped 1; count of bases not matched to a gene: 10. This CDR3 is 17 amino acids long. CDR1 is SGHRS and CDR2 is YFSETQ in the germline V gene.

This chain joins TRBV6-5 and TRBJ1-1; no firm D call. Trimming removed 0 bases at V and 6 bases at J, with 8 bases between. The germline gives CDR1 MNHEY, CDR2 SVGAGI. The CDR3 has 13 residues. DNA for the CDR3: TGTGCCAGCAGTTACTCTTGGGGTTCTGAAGCTTTCTTT. Translated: CASSYSWGSEAFF.

The rearrangement uses TRBV4-1 and TRBJ1-4; D uncertain. The V and J ends lost 5 bases and 13 bases respectively, with 14 bases between them. The CDR3 is 12 residues long. Germline V gene sequence: CDR1 MGHRA, CDR2 YSYEKL. CDR3 sequence: CASSSNSRGLFF. DNA of the CDR3: TGCGCCAGCAGCTCCAACAGCCGAGGACTGTTTTTT.

The chain couples TRBV6-1 to TRBJ2-6; unclear D gene. CDR1 MNHNS and CDR2 SASEGT come from the germline V gene. The CDR3 consists of 14 residues. V lost 4 bases, J lost 1 base, and 5 bases lay in between. The DNA of the CDR3 is TGTGCCAGCAGTGTAGGGTCTGGGGCCAACGTCCTGACTTTC. The encoded protein is CASSVGSGANVLTF.

The V gene is TRBV5-1, the J gene TRBJ2-3; tentative D call: TRBD2 (5 bases). V was pared by 2 bases and J by 2 bases, with 6 bases between. Looked up from germline, CDR1 is SGHRS and CDR2 is YFSETQ. This CDR3 has 13 residues. In DNA, the CDR3 is TGCGCCAGCAGCTTACTAGTCACAGATACGCAGTATTTT. It is translated as CASSLLVTDTQYF.